These 21 T cell receptor beta chains were all obtained from the same sample, sequenced in a study of T cell clonotyping in hematopoietic cell transplantation. Time point meaning: recipient sample about 28 days before transplant, after cytoreduction. Sequenced by immunoSEQ multiplex PCR; TCRdb stores in-frame clones only, minus some. This table has more than 20,000 clones, approximately 87% appearing once. Sequenced material: peripheral blood mononuclear cells, taken before stem cell transplant. The receptors here all came from a man aged 18 to 30 with biphenotypic leukemia. Some clones in this sample may be carry-over from other donors' samples.

Judged by abundance, this clone is medium-sized. The chain joins TRBV14 to TRBJ2-3, with D uncertain. CDR1 SGHDN and CDR2 FVKESK come from the germline V gene. The V end lost 1 base, the J end lost 2 bases, and 10 bases lay between the germline ends. The CDR3 consists of 15 residues. DNA for the CDR3: TGTGCCAGCAGCCAAGGGGCTGGCTTCACAGATACGCAGTATTTT. Translating gives CASSQGAGFTDTQYF.

The V and J genes are TRBV2 and TRBJ2-2; 8 positions agree with TRBD1. Trimming cost V 5 bases and J 2 bases; bases outside gene matches: 4. The CDR3 runs 15 residues. Germline lookup yields CDR1 SNHLY and CDR2 FYNNEI. This CDR3 reads CASSRTGGNTGELFF. The CDR3 region has the DNA TGTGCCAGCAGTCGAACAGGGGGTAACACCGGGGAGCTGTTTTTT.

V is TRBV29-1 and J is TRBJ1-1; TRBD1 matches 9 bases. This CDR3 has 13 amino acids. Germline V gene sequence: CDR1 SQVTM, CDR2 ANQGSEA. With 6 bases clipped from V and 5 bases from J, the junction kept 7 bases outside the gene matches. This CDR3 is CSVTTGGETEAFF. The CDR3 coding sequence is TGCAGCGTGACGACAGGGGGAGAAACTGAAGCTTTCTTT.

The J gene is TRBJ2-3, the V gene TRBV11-2; 12 bases are shared with TRBD2. Germline assignment: CDR1 SGHAT and CDR2 FQNNGV. Trimming cost V 4 bases and J 4 bases; bases outside gene matches: 3. The length of the CDR3 is 15 residues. CDR3 bases: TGTGCCAGCAGCTGGACTAGCGGGATTGCAGATACGCAGTATTTT. Translated: CASSWTSGIADTQYF. The complete variable domain, with remaining parts taken from reference TRBV11-2 and TRBJ2-3, reads EAGVAQSPRYKIIEKRQSVAFWCNPISGHATLYWYQQILGQGPKLLIQFQNNGVVDDSQLPKDRFSAERLKGVDSTLKIQPAKLEDSAVYLCASSWTSGIADTQYFGPGTRLTVL.

This sequence joins TRBV7-8 and TRBJ1-5; D might be TRBD1 (5 bases). Germline loops: CDR1 SGHVS, CDR2 FQNEAQ. V lost 2 bases and J lost 6, with 8 bases in between. The CDR3 totals 13 residues. The CDR3: CASSLMGPQPQHF. In DNA form, the CDR3 reads TGTGCCAGCAGCTTAATGGGGCCTCAGCCCCAGCATTTT.

This CDR3 is CASSLGLGPNTGELFF. The CDR3 nucleotides are TGTGCCAGCAGCTTAGGTCTAGGACCTAACACCGGGGAGCTGTTTTTT. The chain recombines TRBV13 with TRBJ2-2, with unresolved D. Germline lookup yields CDR1 PRHDT and CDR2 FYEKMQ (reference sequence). The CDR3 extends over 16 amino acids. The V and J ends lost 0 bases and 2 bases respectively, with 10 bases between them.

This clone has a single count. The CDR3, as DNA: TGTGCCAGCAGTCCCACGGGACTCTCCTACGAGCAGTACTTC. As protein: CASSPTGLSYEQYF. The chain is built from TRBV27 and TRBJ2-7, with D tentatively TRBD2 (6 bases). CDR1 is MNHEY, CDR2 SMNVEV, per germline (reference sequence). Between the trimmed V and J ends, which lost 5 bases and 0 bases, there was a span of 11 bases. The CDR3 length is 14 residues.

This chain connects TRBV6-6 to TRBJ2-7; weak D call: TRBD2 (5 bases). The V gene's germline CDR1 is MNHNY and CDR2 SVGAGI (reference sequence). V lost 2 bases and J lost 3, with 17 bases in between. The CDR3 has 16 residues. The CDR3 DNA reads TGTGCCAGCAGTTACCCCCCGAGGGTAACCTTCTACGAGCAGTACTTC. Residues: CASSYPPRVTFYEQYF.

The rearrangement uses TRBV20-1 and TRBJ2-5; no reliable D call. The CDR3 consists of 10 residues. Trimming took 7 bases from V and 2 from J, leaving 5 bases between them. Germline CDR1 DFQATT, CDR2 SNEGSKA (reference sequence). In nucleotides, the CDR3 is TGCAGTGTAGAGCAAGAGACCCAGTACTTC. It specifies CSVEQETQYF.

The genes are TRBV4-1 and TRBJ2-7; D gene ambiguous. V lost 1 base, J lost 4 bases, and 8 bases lay in between. The germline V gene has CDR1 MGHRA and CDR2 YSYEKL. This CDR3 is 13 amino acids long. CDR3 DNA sequence: TGCGCCAGCAGCCAAGTTGTCACGTACGAGCAGTACTTC. Amino acid sequence: CASSQVVTYEQYF.

The gene calls are TRBV4-2 and TRBJ2-2; 7 bases map to TRBD2. This CDR3 has 18 amino acids. Germline loops: CDR1 LGHNA, CDR2 YNFKEQ. Trimming at V came to 0 bases and at J to 3 bases, leaving 10 bases not matched to a gene. The CDR3 nucleotides are TGTGCCAGCAGCCAAGATGGGGGAGCGGGGACTGACACCGGGGAGCTGTTTTTT. It codes for CASSQDGGAGTDTGELFF.

The chain uses TRBV28 and TRBJ2-3; D unresolved. Looked up from germline, CDR1 is MDHEN and CDR2 is SYDVKM. This CDR3 comprises 14 residues. The germline V and J ends were trimmed by 3 bases and 1 base, with 8 bases remaining between them. CDR3 DNA sequence: TGTGCCAGCAGTTTTTGGGGTCGCACAGATACGCAGTATTTT. Its translation is CASSFWGRTDTQYF.

This rearrangement joins TRBV28 to TRBJ2-7; no definite D call. V was pared by 1 base and J by 4 bases, with 8 bases between. CDR1 is MDHEN and CDR2 is SYDVKM in the germline V gene. This CDR3 is built from 13 residues. The CDR3 loop reads CASSLLRFYEQYF. The CDR3 DNA sequence: TGTGCCAGCAGTTTATTGAGATTTTACGAGCAGTACTTC.

The chain has TRBV7-2 and TRBJ2-1; D gene unclear. Germline V gene lookup returns CDR1 SGHTA and CDR2 FQGNSA. The CDR3 contains 15 residues. The V end lost 1 base, the J end lost 0 bases, and 7 bases lay between the germline ends. For the CDR3, the DNA is TGTGCCAGCAGCTTAGGCGACGGCTCCTACAATGAGCAGTTCTTC. Translated: CASSLGDGSYNEQFF.

The chain has TRBV4-1 and TRBJ2-7, with D perhaps matching TRBD1 (6 bases). The CDR3 covers 14 residues. From germline, CDR1 is MGHRA and CDR2 YSYEKL. V lost 4 bases and J lost 3, with 13 bases in between. CDR3 nucleotide sequence: TGCGCCAGCAGCCGGGGCCCAGGGGACTACGAGCAGTACTTC. Amino acid sequence: CASSRGPGDYEQYF.

This clone was seen a single time. The chain couples TRBV27 to TRBJ1-2; weak D call: TRBD1 (5 bases). The CDR3 covers 16 residues. The V and J ends lost 3 bases and 1 base respectively, with 15 bases between them. Germline V CDR1 and CDR2: MNHEY, SMNVEV (reference sequence). The CDR3 region has the DNA TGTGCCAGCAGTTTGACCCGGGACCGAGATAACTATGGCTACACCTTC. It translates to CASSLTRDRDNYGYTF.

V and J are TRBV14 and TRBJ1-1, with D possibly TRBD1 on 6 matching bases. CDR1 and CDR2 (germline): SGHDN, FVKESK. The ends were cut back, 3 bases at V and 8 bases at J, with 13 bases in the middle. This CDR3 has 13 residues. CDR3 protein: CASSQDGGQEAFF. The CDR3 nucleotides are TGTGCCAGCAGCCAGGATGGGGGGCAAGAAGCTTTCTTT.

With regard to this clone: One junction end disagrees with the germline gene, perhaps due to a read error. The chain combines TRBV2 with TRBJ1-4; D remains unclear. The CDR3 covers 10 residues. The germline gives CDR1 SNHLY, CDR2 FYNNEI. The CDR3 reads CASGDGKLFF. Written as DNA, the CDR3 is TGTGCCAGCGGTGACGGAAAACTGTTTTTT. The whole variable domain, remainder taken from reference TRBV2 and TRBJ1-4, is EPEVTQTPSHQVTQMGQEVILRCVPISNHLYFYWYRQILGQKVEFLVSFYNNEISEKSEIFDDQFSVERPDGSNFTLKIRSTKLEDSAMYFCASGDGKLFFGSGTQLSVL.

The chain uses TRBV30 and TRBJ1-2; possibly TRBD1 for D (5 bases). The germline CDR1 and CDR2 sequences are GTSNPN and SVGIG (reference sequence). CDR3 size: 13 residues. Trimming shortened V by 2 bases and J by 3 bases, and 10 bases separated the two germline ends. CDR3 sequence: CAWSPDSDYGYTF. DNA of the CDR3: TGTGCCTGGAGTCCCGACAGCGACTATGGCTACACCTTC.

The rearrangement links TRBV7-2 to TRBJ2-3, with no clear D. V was shortened by 4 bases and J by 6 bases, with 11 bases between the two germline ends. The germline gives CDR1 SGHTA, CDR2 FQGNSA. This CDR3 region has 13 residues. The CDR3 loop is CASSSPFEDTQYF. CDR3 coding DNA: TGTGCCAGCAGCTCTCCATTCGAGGATACGCAGTATTTT.

CDR3 loop: CASSYDNYGYTF. CDR3 in DNA: TGTGCCAGCAGTTATGACAACTATGGCTACACCTTC. The rearrangement joins TRBV6-5 to TRBJ1-2; D gene unclear. V was shortened by 3 bases and J by 2 bases, with 4 bases between the two germline ends. Germline CDR1 is MNHEY and CDR2 is SVGAGI. The CDR3 is made up of 12 amino acids.